The present entry profiles one T cell receptor (beta chain) with its context. Its specificity is unknown. V lost 2 bases to trimming and J lost 8 bases, with 4 bases between them. CDR3 length equals 11 residues. Germline lookup yields CDR1 MNHNY and CDR2 SVGAGI (reference sequence). This entry belongs to a study of T cell clones after liver transplantation. As for the study in general: Immunosuppression withdrawal was tried within 2 years after liver transplantation in this trial. A pre-transplant mixed lymphocyte reaction with TCRbeta sequencing defined graft-donor-reactive clones followed in post-transplant blood.

Sequenced by immunoSEQ multiplex PCR; TCRdb stores in-frame clones only, minus some. Among about 50,000 clones, more than 65% were seen once, and the ten largest hold around 9.4%. Study-level results: These preliminary findings come from unstandardized post-transplant sampling times. The donor-reactive repertoire was only partly measurable in a couple of subjects, lacking donor cells.

This TCR was recovered from a human patient who received a liver transplant. Some T cells may be transferred from the graft donor. The chain combines TRBV6-6 with TRBJ2-1; D is uncertain. Source: CD4+ T cells from blood, taken approximately 52 months after liver transplant. The CDR3 spells CASSYRDEQFF. CDR3 in DNA: TGTGCCAGCAGTTACAGGGATGAGCAGTTCTTC.